Presented here are 32 T cell receptor beta chains from one specimen sequenced in a study of T cells expressing NK-cell markers (dated by TCRdb to 2018 to 2021). Library preparation was by 5' RACE. TCRdb shows the sequencer as Illumina HiSeq 2000. TCRdb reprocessed the reads into one record per CDR3 protein sequence, lacking DNA. The table for this sample lists about 400,000 distinct CDR3 sequences. Roughly a tenth of the sample lies in the top ten. The sequenced sample was blood T cells: a sorted CD56 or NKG2C T cell subset, CD4+ or CD8+ T cells, or bulk PBMC T cells (not recorded which). These receptor sequences come from a woman in her fifties or sixties in good health. Donor details come from another sample of the same person, matched by shared clones.

The V call is TRBV6-2 or TRBV6-3, the J call TRBJ2-3; TCRdb reports TRBD1, a call that lacks DNA to check it against. CDR3 length: 17 amino acids. Germline V gene lookup returns CDR1 MNHEY and CDR2 SVGEGT. This CDR3 reads CASRPRGAGAPGDTQYF.

The chain links TRBV11-2 to TRBJ2-1. Germline V gene data show CDR1 as SGHAT and CDR2 as FQNNGV. This CDR3 has 12 residues. The chain's CDR3 is CASRVGVNEQFF.

The chain recombines TRBV6-2 or TRBV6-3 with TRBJ2-4. Germline CDR1 MNHEY, CDR2 SVGEGT. The CDR3 consists of 15 residues. The chain's CDR3 is CASSSRVGAKNIQYF.

This chain links TRBV7-9 with TRBJ2-3; TCRdb's D call, TRBD2, is unchecked because there is no DNA. The CDR3 runs 16 residues. The germline V gene encodes CDR1 SEHNR and CDR2 FQNEAQ (reference sequence). Here the CDR3 reads CASSKFAGTQTDTQYF.

This rearrangement joins TRBV20-1 to TRBJ1-5; the D gene TCRdb calls, TRBD1, cannot be checked with no DNA. Germline CDR1 reads DFQATT; CDR2 reads SNEGSKA (reference sequence). This CDR3 has 14 residues. The CDR3 sequence is CSARVGGAGQPQHF.

The chain recombines TRBV12-3 or TRBV12-4 with TRBJ2-1; TCRdb lists TRBD2, though no DNA is available to test this call. CDR3 size: 16 residues. CDR3 residues: CASNWSPGSGDNEQFF.

This chain links TRBV10-3 with TRBJ2-1; TCRdb selects TRBD1, and the lack of DNA leaves this call unchecked. Germline-derived CDR1 and CDR2 are ENHRY and SYGVKD. CDR3 length: 15 residues. The CDR3 sequence: CATTGGPGNLYEQFF.

The chain carries TRBV7-2 and TRBJ2-7; TCRdb names TRBD2, which stays unverified in the absence of DNA. Germline CDR1 SGHTA, CDR2 FQGNSA. There are 14 residues in the CDR3. The CDR3 protein is CASSLASGSYEQYF. The whole variable domain, filled in from reference TRBV7-2 and TRBJ2-7, reads GAGVSQSPSNKVTEKGKDVELRCDPISGHTALYWYRQSLGQGLEFLIYFQGNSAPDKSGLPSDRFSAERTGGSVSTLTIQRTQQEDSAVYLCASSLASGSYEQYFGPGTRLTVT.

CDR3 residues: CASSAQGARTEAFF. The chain combines TRBV27 with TRBJ1-1; TCRdb lists TRBD1, though no DNA is available to test this call. The germline gives CDR1 MNHEY, CDR2 SMNVEV (reference sequence). CDR3 length equals 14 residues.

This chain connects TRBV2 to TRBJ1-5. The CDR3 spans 14 residues. Germline lookup yields CDR1 SNHLY and CDR2 FYNNEI. This chain's CDR3 is CASSEEAVGQPQHF.

The chain combines TRBV5-1 with TRBJ2-7; with no DNA, the TCRdb D assignment of TRBD1 cannot be verified. This CDR3 comprises 17 residues. Germline V gene data show CDR1 as SGHRS and CDR2 as YFSETQ. The CDR3 sequence is CASSLTSQGKGLYEQYF.

The chain employs TRBV24-1 and TRBJ2-3; the TCRdb D gene call, TRBD1, has no DNA to confirm it. CDR3 length: 13 residues. The germline CDR1 and CDR2 sequences are KGHDR and SFDVKD. The CDR3: CATSEYRAPTQYF.

The genes are TRBV6-5 and TRBJ2-3. The CDR3 is 13 residues long. Germline assignment: CDR1 MNHEY and CDR2 SVGAGI. The CDR3 loop reads CASSLHIADTQYF.

This rearrangement joins TRBV20-1 to TRBJ2-3; the TRBD2 assignment by TCRdb is unverifiable without DNA. The CDR3 length is 15 residues. Germline loops: CDR1 DFQATT, CDR2 SNEGSKA (reference sequence). CDR3 amino acids: CSARGELARPDTQYF.

The V and J genes are TRBV11-3 and TRBJ2-1; TCRdb indicates TRBD2, and absent DNA this call remains unverified. The CDR3 has 15 amino acids. Germline CDR1 SGHNT, CDR2 YENEEA. The CDR3 protein is CASASAGREYNEQFF.

V gene TRBV6-2 or TRBV6-3 combines with J gene TRBJ2-7; TCRdb reports TRBD1, a call that lacks DNA to check it against. Germline V gene lookup returns CDR1 MNHEY and CDR2 SVGEGT. The CDR3 is 12 residues long. The CDR3 reads CASSPQVYEQYF.

The V gene is TRBV24-1, the J gene TRBJ1-3. The CDR3 has 16 residues. CDR1 and CDR2 from the germline V gene are KGHDR and SFDVKD. CDR3 region: CATSDPRSLSGNTIYF.

The gene calls are TRBV12-3 or TRBV12-4 and TRBJ2-1; the TCRdb D gene call, TRBD2, has no DNA to confirm it. The CDR3 sequence is 16 residues long. The CDR3 protein is CASSEDLGGPYNEQFF.

The chain has TRBV5-5 and TRBJ1-2; TCRdb's assignment of TRBD1 cannot be checked, as there is no DNA. The CDR3 length is 17 residues. Germline CDR1 and CDR2: SGHKS and YYEKEE (reference sequence). The CDR3 sequence: CASTTMGRGRLSYGYTF.

The rearrangement links TRBV5-4 to TRBJ2-1; TCRdb outputs TRBD2, but without DNA this stays unchecked. Germline V lookup: CDR1 SGHNT, CDR2 YYREEE (reference sequence). The CDR3 covers 15 residues. The CDR3 region is CASRGVAGVQNEQFF. Supplemented by reference TRBV5-4 and TRBJ2-1, the full variable domain reads ETGVTQSPTHLIKTRGQQVTLRCSSQSGHNTVSWYQQALGQGPQFIFQYYREEENGRGNFPPRFSGLQFPNYSSELNVNALELDDSALYLCASRGVAGVQNEQFFGPGTRLTVL.

The chain has TRBV4-1 and TRBJ1-5; TCRdb calls TRBD1, which cannot be checked without DNA. CDR1 and CDR2 from the germline V gene are MGHRA and YSYEKL. This CDR3 has 14 amino acids. This chain's CDR3 is CASSPWTDYQPQHF.

This CDR3 is CSAPGGGRPSDTQYF. This chain links TRBV20-1 with TRBJ2-3; TCRdb gives TRBD2 as the D gene, but with no DNA this cannot be confirmed. Germline CDR1 reads DFQATT; CDR2 reads SNEGSKA (reference sequence). CDR3 length: 15 amino acids.

The V gene is TRBV12-3 or TRBV12-4, the J gene TRBJ2-3; TCRdb's assignment of TRBD2 cannot be checked, as there is no DNA. The CDR3 covers 16 residues. CDR3: CASSRTSGRWGDTQYF.

The genes are TRBV12-3 or TRBV12-4 and TRBJ1-6; TCRdb picks TRBD1, but there is no DNA to check that call. The CDR3 is 14 residues long. The CDR3 region is CASSPGTGLSPLHF.

This chain uses TRBV3-1 with TRBJ2-4; there is no DNA to check the TCRdb D call of TRBD2. The CDR3 runs 15 residues. From germline, CDR1 is LGHDT and CDR2 YNNKEL (reference sequence). CDR3 sequence: CASSPRTSGINIQYF.

The V gene is TRBV11-2, the J gene TRBJ1-1. Germline CDR1 is SGHAT and CDR2 is FQNNGV. This CDR3 comprises 15 residues. Here the CDR3 reads CASSLNGVRSTEAFF.

The genes are TRBV5-1 and TRBJ2-1; TCRdb gives TRBD2 as the D gene, but with no DNA this cannot be confirmed. There are 15 residues in the CDR3. Germline values: CDR1 SGHRS, CDR2 YFSETQ. The CDR3 spells CASSEGLVPNNEQFF.

The chain has TRBV5-1 and TRBJ2-4; TCRdb's assignment of TRBD1 cannot be checked, as there is no DNA. The CDR3 has 16 residues. Germline CDR1 SGHRS, CDR2 YFSETQ. Here the CDR3 reads CASSAGRLLAKNIQYF.

The V gene is TRBV25-1, the J gene TRBJ2-5; the D call from TCRdb, TRBD1, cannot be confirmed without DNA. Germline CDR1 reads MGHDK; CDR2 reads SYGVNS. This CDR3 has 13 amino acids. The CDR3 region is CAVNVGRGETQYF.

The V call is TRBV3-1, the J call TRBJ1-1; TCRdb names TRBD1, which stays unverified in the absence of DNA. Germline CDR1 is LGHDT and CDR2 is YNNKEL (reference sequence). The CDR3 totals 15 residues. The CDR3 sequence is CASSLGQLNTGEAFF.

The chain uses TRBV7-9 and TRBJ1-5; without DNA, the TCRdb call of TRBD1 cannot be checked. Germline lookup yields CDR1 SEHNR and CDR2 FQNEAQ (reference sequence). The CDR3 runs 15 residues. CDR3 in amino acids: CASSQRGGGNQPQHF.

The chain carries TRBV9 and TRBJ2-4. Germline V CDR1 and CDR2: SGDLS, YYNGEE. The CDR3 totals 14 residues. CDR3 region: CASSVVASGNIQYF. The variable domain in full, with the rest retrieved from reference TRBV9 and TRBJ2-4, is DSGVTQTPKHLITATGQRVTLRCSPRSGDLSVYWYQQSLDQGLQFLIQYYNGEERAKGNILERFSAQQFPDLHSELNLSSLELGDSALYFCASSVVASGNIQYFGAGTRLSVL.